This T cell receptor (beta chain) is drawn from a study of blood T cell repertoires in COVID-19. Study as a whole: The United States, Italy and Spain were the sources of the acute and convalescent COVID-19 samples.

This clone has only one observation. The CDR3 extends over 15 amino acids. V was clipped by 4 bases and J by 5 bases; unmatched bases: 6. Germline CDR1 reads SGHRS; CDR2 reads YFSETQ. Method: immunoSEQ multiplex PCR; TCRdb's copy keeps in-frame clones and lacks some. The sample yields 150,000 to 200,000 clones, 80% to 85% seen once. Specimen: PBMCs or T cells enriched from blood (not recorded which). The chain links TRBV5-1 to TRBJ2-3; 11 nucleotides align to TRBD1. The receptor was isolated from a woman aged 55-70 years who had recovered from COVID-19. The CDR3 nucleotides read TGCGCCAGCAGCGGCGGACAGGGGGCAGGAGATACGCAGTATTTT. Its protein product is CASSGGQGAGDTQYF.